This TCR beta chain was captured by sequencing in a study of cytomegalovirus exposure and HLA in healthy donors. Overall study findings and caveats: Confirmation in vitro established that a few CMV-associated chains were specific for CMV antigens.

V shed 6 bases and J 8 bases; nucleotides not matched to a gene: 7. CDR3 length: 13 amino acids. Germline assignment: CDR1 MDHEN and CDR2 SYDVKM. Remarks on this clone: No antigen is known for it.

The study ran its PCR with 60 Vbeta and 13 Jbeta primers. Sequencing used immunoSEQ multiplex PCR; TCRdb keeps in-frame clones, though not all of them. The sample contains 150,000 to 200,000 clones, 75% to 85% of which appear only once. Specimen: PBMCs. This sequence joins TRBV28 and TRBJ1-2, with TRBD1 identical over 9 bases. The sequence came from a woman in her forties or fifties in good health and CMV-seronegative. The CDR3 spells CASSPNRGRGYTF. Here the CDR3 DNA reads TGTGCCAGCAGCCCTAACAGGGGGCGCGGCTACACCTTC.